This entry lists 24 T cell receptor beta chains sequenced from one sample in a study of CXCR3-negative and CXCR3-positive naive CD8 T cells. The authors made the TRB cDNA libraries by 5' RACE using UMI labels. From the 5' RACE reads, TCRdb lists one entry per CDR3 protein and no DNA. Its clone listing holds over 95,000 distinct CDR3 sequences. Their target antigens are unknown. Study results and caveats: For CXCR3-positive naive cells, TRB CDR3s were more hydrophobic than those of CXCR3-negative naive cells.

The sequenced sample was naive CXCR3+ CD8+ T cells from blood. The subset denotes: CD45RO-CCR7+CD27+CD95- naive CD8+ T cells expressing CXCR3 (TNR3+). Every receptor here comes from a human donor in good health. Some clones in this sample may be carry-over from other donors' samples.

This sequence joins TRBV6-2 or TRBV6-3 and TRBJ2-1; TCRdb returns TRBD1, unconfirmable since there is no DNA. Germline CDR1 and CDR2: MNHEY and SVGEGT. The CDR3 totals 17 residues. This CDR3 reads CASSSRTGRDYYNEQFF.

This chain uses TRBV29-1 with TRBJ2-3; without DNA, the TCRdb call of TRBD2 cannot be checked. Germline CDR1 and CDR2: SQVTM and ANQGSEA. CDR3 size: 15 residues. CDR3 amino acids: CSVEDGASDVDTQYF.

This chain joins TRBV18 and TRBJ2-7. Germline V gives CDR1 KGHSH, CDR2 LQKENI. The CDR3 extends over 16 amino acids. CDR3 loop: CASSPPGRTSSYEQYF.

The genes are TRBV4-3 and TRBJ2-1; the TRBD1 assignment by TCRdb is unverifiable without DNA. This CDR3 is built from 16 residues. Germline V CDR1 and CDR2: LGHNA, YSLEER. The CDR3 sequence is CASSQETTGTDNEQFF.

The V and J genes are TRBV28 and TRBJ2-7; the TCRdb call, TRBD1, lacks DNA for checking. The CDR3 is 14 residues long. The V gene's germline CDR1 is MDHEN and CDR2 SYDVKM. The CDR3 region is CASKDRALPYEQYF.

This sequence joins TRBV11-1 and TRBJ2-7. Per germline, CDR1 SGHAT and CDR2 FQDESV (reference sequence). The length of the CDR3 is 14 residues. CDR3 residues: CASSLSMGSYEQYF.

CDR3 sequence reads: CAGPGWDRYNEQFF. The chain uses TRBV6-6 and TRBJ2-1; the D call from TCRdb, TRBD1, cannot be confirmed without DNA. There are 14 residues in the CDR3. Looked up from germline, CDR1 is MNHNY and CDR2 is SVGAGI (reference sequence).

The gene calls are TRBV7-8 and TRBJ2-3; the D call from TCRdb, TRBD2, cannot be confirmed without DNA. The CDR3 is made up of 16 amino acids. Germline V CDR1 and CDR2: SGHVS, FQNEAQ. CDR3 in amino acids: CASSLVPRGGSDTQYF.

J is TRBJ2-1 and V is TRBV7-9; lacking DNA, the TRBD1 call made by TCRdb goes unchecked. This CDR3 comprises 16 residues. Germline V gene data show CDR1 as SEHNR and CDR2 as FQNEAQ (reference sequence). The CDR3 loop reads CASSEAWGAHYNEQFF.

V and J are TRBV5-1 and TRBJ2-1. This CDR3 is built from 13 residues. In germline, CDR1 is SGHRS, CDR2 YFSETQ. Here the CDR3 reads CASSLVGWSEQFF.

The chain is built from TRBV20-1 and TRBJ1-2; the TCRdb D gene call, TRBD1, has no DNA to confirm it. CDR1 and CDR2 from the germline V gene are DFQATT and SNEGSKA (reference sequence). The CDR3 contains 15 residues. CDR3 loop: CSARDREILYYGYTF.

The chain employs TRBV11-1 and TRBJ1-1. The CDR3 is made up of 14 amino acids. CDR1 and CDR2 from the germline V gene are SGHAT and FQDESV (reference sequence). CDR3 in amino acids: CASSLGTTNTEAFF.

This chain joins TRBV5-1 and TRBJ2-3; the TRBD2 assignment by TCRdb is unverifiable without DNA. CDR3 length equals 14 residues. The germline V gene encodes CDR1 SGHRS and CDR2 YFSETQ. This chain's CDR3 is CASSLLRVTDTQYF.

The chain recombines TRBV19 with TRBJ2-1; absent DNA, TCRdb's TRBD1 call cannot be checked. The CDR3 runs to 12 residues. Per germline, CDR1 LNHDA and CDR2 SQIVND (reference sequence). CDR3 region: CAASQGSDEQFF.

This chain links TRBV7-9 with TRBJ2-7; TCRdb designates TRBD1, a call that cannot be tested without DNA. The CDR3 is made up of 21 amino acids. Germline V gene data show CDR1 as SEHNR and CDR2 as FQNEAQ (reference sequence). CDR3 region: CASSLGTEGVRSGPSTYEQYF.

The V call is TRBV28, the J call TRBJ2-5; TCRdb designates TRBD2, a call that cannot be tested without DNA. The CDR3 is 14 residues long. Germline V gene lookup returns CDR1 MDHEN and CDR2 SYDVKM. Here the CDR3 reads CASSLRLAIETQYF.

The genes are TRBV7-2 and TRBJ1-4. CDR1 is SGHTA, CDR2 FQGNSA, per germline. The length of the CDR3 is 14 residues. CDR3 region: CASSSSPAGEKLFF. Full variable domain (rest looked up from reference TRBV7-2 and TRBJ1-4): GAGVSQSPSNKVTEKGKDVELRCDPISGHTALYWYRQSLGQGLEFLIYFQGNSAPDKSGLPSDRFSAERTGGSVSTLTIQRTQQEDSAVYLCASSSSPAGEKLFFGSGTQLSVL.

V and J are TRBV5-1 and TRBJ2-3; TCRdb returns TRBD1, unconfirmable since there is no DNA. CDR1 and CDR2 from the germline V gene are SGHRS and YFSETQ. CDR3 length equals 15 residues. CDR3 sequence reads: CASSLEGGHVDTQYF.

This chain uses TRBV14 with TRBJ2-1; TCRdb designates TRBD2, a call that cannot be tested without DNA. CDR3 size: 19 residues. Germline V gene sequence: CDR1 SGHDN, CDR2 FVKESK. The CDR3 reads CASSQDLRLAGGYYNEQFF. Variable domain in full (rest from reference TRBV14 and TRBJ2-1): EAGVTQFPSHSVIEKGQTVTLRCDPISGHDNLYWYRRVMGKEIKFLLHFVKESKQDESGMPNNRFLAERTGGTYSTLKVQPAELEDSGVYFCASSQDLRLAGGYYNEQFFGPGTRLTVL.

The chain uses TRBV28 and TRBJ2-2; TCRdb's D call, TRBD2, is unchecked because there is no DNA. The germline CDR1 and CDR2 sequences are MDHEN and SYDVKM. CDR3 length equals 17 residues. This CDR3 is CASSQPKGLGLTGELFF.

The chain links TRBV28 to TRBJ2-7; there is no DNA to check the TCRdb D call of TRBD2. The germline CDR1 and CDR2 sequences are MDHEN and SYDVKM. CDR3 length equals 16 residues. This CDR3 is CASSLAGGPSSYEQYF.

The chain joins TRBV7-9 to TRBJ2-1; TCRdb selects TRBD1, and the lack of DNA leaves this call unchecked. Germline V gene lookup returns CDR1 SEHNR and CDR2 FQNEAQ (reference sequence). This CDR3 region has 17 residues. The CDR3 sequence is CASSLPTGTALVNEQFF.

V usage is TRBV28 and J usage is TRBJ1-5. Per the germline V gene, CDR1 is MDHEN and CDR2 is SYDVKM. This CDR3 is 14 amino acids long. The CDR3 loop is CASSFIVRNQPQHF.

The V call is TRBV6-5, the J call TRBJ2-7; TCRdb names TRBD1, which stays unverified in the absence of DNA. Germline V gives CDR1 MNHEY, CDR2 SVGAGI. The CDR3 sequence is 14 residues long. The CDR3 sequence: CASSFGTRVYEQYF.